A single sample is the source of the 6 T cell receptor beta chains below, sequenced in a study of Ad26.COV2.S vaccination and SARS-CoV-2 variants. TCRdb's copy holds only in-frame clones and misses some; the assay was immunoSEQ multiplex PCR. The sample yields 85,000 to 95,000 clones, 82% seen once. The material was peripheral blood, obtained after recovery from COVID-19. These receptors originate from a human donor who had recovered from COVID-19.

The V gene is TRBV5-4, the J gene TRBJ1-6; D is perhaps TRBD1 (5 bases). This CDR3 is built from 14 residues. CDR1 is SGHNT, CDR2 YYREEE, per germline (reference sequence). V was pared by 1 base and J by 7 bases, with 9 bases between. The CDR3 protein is CASSLQGSNSPLHF. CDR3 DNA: TGTGCCAGCAGCTTGCAGGGTTCCAATTCACCCCTCCACTTT.

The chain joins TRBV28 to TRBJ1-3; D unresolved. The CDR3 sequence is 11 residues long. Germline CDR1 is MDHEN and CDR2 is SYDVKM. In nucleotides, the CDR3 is TGTGCGGGAGGTTCTGGAAACACCATATATTTT. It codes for CAGGSGNTIYF.

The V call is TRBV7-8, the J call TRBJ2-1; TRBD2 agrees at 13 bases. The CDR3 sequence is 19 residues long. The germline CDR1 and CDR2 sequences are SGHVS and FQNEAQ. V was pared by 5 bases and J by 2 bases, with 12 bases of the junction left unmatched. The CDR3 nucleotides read TGTGCCAGCAGCCCCCCCCTTAGGACTAGCGGGAGCACCTACAATGAGCAGTTCTTC. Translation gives CASSPPLRTSGSTYNEQFF.

The CDR3 here is CASSELRTANSPLHF. CDR3 nucleotides: TGTGCCAGCAGTGAACTCCGGACAGCAAATTCACCCCTCCACTTT. The chain carries TRBV6-1 and TRBJ1-6; maybe TRBD1 (6 bases). This CDR3 contains 15 residues. The V and J ends lost 2 bases and 7 bases respectively, with 12 bases between them. The V gene's germline CDR1 is MNHNS and CDR2 SASEGT.

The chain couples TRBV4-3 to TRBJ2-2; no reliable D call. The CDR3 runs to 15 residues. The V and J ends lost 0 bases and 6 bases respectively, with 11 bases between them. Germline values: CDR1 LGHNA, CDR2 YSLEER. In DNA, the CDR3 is TGCGCCAGCAGCCAAGATCCGAGTGTGGCCGGGGAGCTGTTTTTT. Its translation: CASSQDPSVAGELFF.

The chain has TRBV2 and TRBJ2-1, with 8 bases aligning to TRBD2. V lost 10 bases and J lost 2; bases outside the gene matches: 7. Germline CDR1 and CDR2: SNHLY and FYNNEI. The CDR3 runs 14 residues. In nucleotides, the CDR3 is TGTGCCAACCCGGGACTAGGGACCTACAATGAGCAGTTCTTC. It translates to CANPGLGTYNEQFF.